Reported below is one T cell receptor beta chain. Here immunoSEQ multiplex PCR was the method, and the copy in TCRdb shows in-frame clones only, minus some. The sample consists of about 150,000 clones, 88% of them appearing once. V dropped 2 bases and J dropped 2; count of bases not matched to a gene: 0. The germline gives CDR1 MNHEY, CDR2 SMNVEV (reference sequence). The CDR3 is made up of 14 amino acids. This sample was taken from a study of blood T cell repertoires in COVID-19. The rearrangement uses TRBV27 and TRBJ1-2, with 9 bases matching TRBD1. The clonotype was recovered from a human donor with COVID-19, enrolled during active disease. The donor label of this sample is uncertain. Sequencing was carried out using peripheral blood. CDR3 in DNA: TGTGCCAGCAGTTTAGGGACAGGGAACTATGGCTACACCTTC. As protein: CASSLGTGNYGYTF.